This T cell receptor beta chain was obtained from a study of post-analysis software for immune sequencing data. For the study at large: Recorded disease courses covered relapsing-remitting, secondary progressive and progressive-relapsing multiple sclerosis. Some patients had no subtype annotation. Findings of the study overall: Relative to controls, patients with multiple sclerosis showed significantly lower normalized Chao1 diversity. Samples sharing a preparation batch grouped tightly together when assessed by F measure. When patients were compared with controls, 4 or 5 TRBV segments were more frequent, TRBV5-6, TRBV5-1 and TRBV20-1 among them.

This clonotype was counted a few times. Antigen unknown. TCR beta cDNA libraries had unique molecular identifiers. Roughly 500,000 cDNA molecules came from about 1 to 10 million T cells. TCRdb re-derived calls from the PCR reads in MiXCR, one entry per CDR3 protein. The top ten hold roughly 6% of the sample, which has more than 450,000 distinct CDR3 sequences, 34% seen once. The CDR3 runs 13 residues. V was cut by 6 bases and J by 3 bases, with 12 bases left in between. Germline V gives CDR1 MNHNY, CDR2 SVGAGI (reference sequence). Material: blood. This chain joins TRBV6-6 and TRBJ2-7; possible D gene TRBD1, 6 bases. This clonotype was obtained from a girl aged 2-17 years with multiple sclerosis. The CDR3 region is CASRRTGLYEQYF. The CDR3 DNA follows: TGTGCCAGCAGGAGAACAGGGCTCTACGAGCAGTACTTC.